This section outlines one T cell receptor beta chain sequence together with its context. This CDR3 spans 13 amino acids. The V end was cut by 5 bases, the J end by 6 bases, with 14 bases between. Germline lookup yields CDR1 SGHTA and CDR2 FQGTGA. Every isolated RNA sample was fully reverse transcribed, so sequencing captured expressed TCRB transcripts. TCRdb's copy holds only in-frame clones and misses some; the assay was immunoSEQ multiplex PCR. The sample shows about 150,000 clones, about 8.1% of them seen only once. The record originates from a study of beta chain features in type 1 diabetes. Input material: central memory CD4+ T cells from blood. The sequence derives from a man between 18 and 35 years old in good health. This chain links TRBV7-3 with TRBJ2-7; possible D gene TRBD2, 6 bases. The CDR3: CASSPRSGGEQYF. In DNA, the CDR3 is TGTGCCAGCAGCCCCCGGTCCGGGGGCGAGCAGTACTTC. The full variable domain, completed using reference TRBV7-3 and TRBJ2-7, is GAGVSQTPSNKVTEKGKYVELRCDPISGHTALYWYRQSLGQGPEFLIYFQGTGAADDSGLPNDRFFAVRPEGSVSTLKIQRTERGDSAVYLCASSPRSGGEQYFGPGTRLTVT.